This T cell receptor beta chain was identified during a study of OX40 agonist ivuxolimab in advanced cancers. About this clone: Its target is not known.

Overall study findings and caveats: Both blood CD4+ and CD8+ T cells showed clonal growth by week 6 at 0.1 to 3.0 mg/kg.

Assay: immunoSEQ multiplex PCR; the TCRdb copy retains only in-frame clones and omits some. Found here are approximately 70,000 clones, 70% to 90% of them singletons; the top ten hold under 2.5%. V was clipped by 5 bases and J by 0 bases; unmatched bases: 6. The CDR3 length is 15 residues. CDR1 and CDR2 from the germline V gene are LNHDA and SQIVND (reference sequence). This clonotype originated in an adult with an advanced solid tumor such as melanoma, head and neck, liver or kidney cancer. Sequencing used CD4+ or CD8+ T cells sorted from blood, obtained in a trial of the OX40 agonist ivuxolimab. The gene calls are TRBV19 and TRBJ2-7; 8 nucleotides align to TRBD2. The CDR3: CASSSSGHSSYEQYF. CDR3 sequence (DNA): TGTGCCAGTAGTTCTAGCGGGCATAGCTCCTACGAGCAGTACTTC.